This is a list of T cell receptor beta chains from one sample in a study of blood T cell repertoires in COVID-19. The assay was immunoSEQ multiplex PCR, and TCRdb's table has in-frame clones only and misses some. The sample lists 70,000 to 95,000 clones, approximately 92% occurring once. The sample taken for sequencing was peripheral blood. The receptors were sampled from a woman aged 60-70 years with active COVID-19. Each CDR3 is given with its conserved first and last residue. Each record gives: CDR3 DNA, CDR3 protein, clone size, D gene, V gene, CDR3 length, J gene. A D gene is named only where the DNA matches it firmly. The size of a clone is reported for some rows only, either as once, few or many, or as a class for expanded clones.

TGTGCCACCAGTGATTCTAGCGGGAGCGACGGTGAGCAGTTCTTC CATSDSSGSDGEQFF once TRBD2 TRBV24-1 15 TRBJ2-1
TGTGCCAGTAGTATAGACCCGAGTCCTATTTATGGCTACACCTTC CASSIDPSPIYGYTF NA NA TRBV19 15 TRBJ1-2
TGTGCCAGCAGCCCGACTAGCGGGAGTTACAATGAGCAGTTCTTC CASSPTSGSYNEQFF NA TRBD2 TRBV5-4 15 TRBJ2-1
TGTGCCAGCAGCGGCGAAGAGACCCAGTACTTC CASSGEETQYF NA NA TRBV9 11 TRBJ2-5
TGTGCCACCAGTGATCGGGTAGCGGGAGGGAGGAATGAGCAGTTCTTC CATSDRVAGGRNEQFF NA TRBD2 TRBV24-1 16 TRBJ2-1
TGTGCCAGCAGCCGCGACAGAAGCTCTGGAAACACCATATATTTT CASSRDRSSGNTIYF NA NA TRBV11-3 15 TRBJ1-3
TGCGCCAGCAGCCAAGATGTTTTCAGGGGGGTTGGTGGAAACACCATATATTTT CASSQDVFRGVGGNTIYF NA TRBD1 TRBV4-3 18 TRBJ1-3
TGTGCCAGTATTCGGACGGGAGGCTCCTATGGCTACACCTTC CASIRTGGSYGYTF NA NA TRBV19 14 TRBJ1-2
TGTGCCAGCAGCTTGGTCAGTGGGGCAAGTCAGCCCCAGCATTTT CASSLVSGASQPQHF NA NA TRBV7-8 15 TRBJ1-5
TGTGCCAGTAGTCCTCCCGGGAGTCAAGAGACCCAGTACTTC CASSPPGSQETQYF NA NA TRBV19 14 TRBJ2-5
TGTGCCAGCAGGTCTACAGGGGGCGCATATGGCTACACCTTC CASRSTGGAYGYTF NA TRBD1 TRBV28 14 TRBJ1-2
TGTGCCAGCTCACCGTCCAGCGGGGGCTCCTACGAGCAGTACTTC CASSPSSGGSYEQYF NA TRBD2 TRBV18 15 TRBJ2-7
TGTGCCAGCAGCTTAGTTAGCGACTCCTACGAGCAGTACTTC CASSLVSDSYEQYF NA NA TRBV7-6 14 TRBJ2-7
TGCGCCAGCAGCCAAGAGTCCCAGGCACGGCAGCCCCAGCATTTT CASSQESQARQPQHF NA NA TRBV4-3 15 TRBJ1-5
TGTGCCAGCAGTCAAGGGCCAGGGGGTATAGAGACCCAGTACTTC CASSQGPGGIETQYF NA TRBD1 TRBV3-1/TRBV3-2 15 TRBJ2-5
TGTGCCACCAGTGATCCAGCGGGAGCGGGAGAGACCCAGTACTTC CATSDPAGAGETQYF once TRBD2 TRBV24-1 15 TRBJ2-5
TGCGCCAGCAGCCAAGATCACAGGGTCGATGAGCAGTTCTTC CASSQDHRVDEQFF NA NA TRBV4-1 14 TRBJ2-1
TGTGCCAGCAGCTTGGACAGGTTCGGGCCCGGGGAGCTGTTTTTT CASSLDRFGPGELFF NA NA TRBV5-4 15 TRBJ2-2
TGTGCCAGTAGTCTTCCCGGGACTAGCGCCATCAATGAGCAGTTCTTC CASSLPGTSAINEQFF NA TRBD2 TRBV19 16 TRBJ2-1
TGTGCCAGTAGTCTTTTGACAGACACAGATACGCAGTATTTT CASSLLTDTDTQYF NA NA TRBV19 14 TRBJ2-3
TGTGCCAGCAGCTTGGGACAGGCGGACGGCTACACCTTC CASSLGQADGYTF once NA TRBV5-6 13 TRBJ1-2
TGTGCCAGCAGTTTGACAGGGGTCGGCTACACCTTC CASSLTGVGYTF NA TRBD1 TRBV28 12 TRBJ1-2
TGCGCCAGCAGCCAGGACAGTTCCTATGGCTACACCTTC CASSQDSSYGYTF NA NA TRBV4-3 13 TRBJ1-2